Sequencing of this T cell receptor beta chain was carried out in a study of T-cell reconstitution after alpha-beta-depleted transplantation in children. Preparation of the TCRbeta library involved a method that used unique molecular identifiers. TCRdb used MiXCR to reprocess the PCR reads, holding one entry per CDR3 protein. The data contain a few hundred thousand distinct CDR3 sequences, 20% of them seen just once; the ten biggest clones take up around 4%. This CDR3 region has 16 residues. Trimming pared 7 bases from V and 0 bases from J, leaving 16 bases between. The rearrangement uses TRBV12-3 or TRBV12-4 and TRBJ2-1, with a weak D call TRBD1 (7 bases). This sequence originates from a human donor who donated a stem cell graft to a child with acute myeloid leukemia. Sequencing was performed on PBMCs from the stem cell graft donor, taken from the stem cell graft. CDR3: CASIASGDSSYNEQFF. Here the CDR3 DNA reads TGTGCCAGCATTGCTTCGGGGGACAGCTCCTACAATGAGCAGTTCTTC.